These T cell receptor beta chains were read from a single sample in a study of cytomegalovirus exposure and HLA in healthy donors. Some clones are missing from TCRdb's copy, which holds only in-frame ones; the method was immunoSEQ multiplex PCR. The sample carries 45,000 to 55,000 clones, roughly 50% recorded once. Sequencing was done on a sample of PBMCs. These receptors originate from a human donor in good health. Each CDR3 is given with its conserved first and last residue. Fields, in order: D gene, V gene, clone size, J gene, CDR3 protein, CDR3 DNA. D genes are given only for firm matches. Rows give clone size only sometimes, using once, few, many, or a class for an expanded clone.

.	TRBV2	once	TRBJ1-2	CASSESQQAYGYTF	TGTGCCAGCAGTGAAAGTCAACAGGCCTATGGCTACACCTTC
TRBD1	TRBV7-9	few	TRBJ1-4	CASSLARGTAEEKLFF	TGTGCCAGCAGCTTAGCCCGCGGGACAGCTGAAGAAAAACTGTTTTTT
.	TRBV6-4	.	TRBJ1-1	CASSESVSTEAFF	TGTGCCAGCAGTGAATCAGTATCCACTGAAGCTTTCTTT
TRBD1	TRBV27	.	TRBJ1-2	CASSLYRTGAYTF	TGTGCCAGCAGTTTATATAGGACAGGGGCCTACACCTTC
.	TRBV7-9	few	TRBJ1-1	CASSADRDTEAFF	TGTGCCAGCAGCGCCGACAGAGACACTGAAGCTTTCTTT
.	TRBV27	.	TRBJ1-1	CASSFRVGTEAFF	TGTGCCAGCAGTTTCAGGGTAGGGACTGAAGCTTTCTTT
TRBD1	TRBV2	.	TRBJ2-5	CASKSGTGGETQYF	TGTGCCAGCAAGTCCGGGACAGGGGGAGAGACCCAGTACTTC
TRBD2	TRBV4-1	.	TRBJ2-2	CASSQMTSIPGELFF	TGCGCCAGCAGCCAAATGACTAGCATACCCGGGGAGCTGTTTTTT
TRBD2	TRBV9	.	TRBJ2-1	CASSVVSGGDNEQFF	TGTGCCAGCAGCGTAGTTAGCGGGGGAGACAATGAGCAGTTCTTC
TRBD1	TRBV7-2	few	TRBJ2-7	CASSLTGGLSNEQYF	TGTGCCAGCAGCTTGACAGGGGGCCTGTCCAACGAGCAGTACTTC
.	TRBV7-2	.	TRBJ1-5	CASSLQRTVNQPQHF	TGTGCCAGCAGCTTACAAAGGACAGTCAATCAGCCCCAGCATTTT
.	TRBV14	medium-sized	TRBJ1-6	CASSQIQGSYNSPLHF	TGTGCCAGCAGCCAAATACAGGGCTCCTATAATTCACCCCTCCACTTT
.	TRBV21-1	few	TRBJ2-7	CASSKAVGRYEQYF	TGTGCCAGCAGCAAAGCGGTAGGGAGGTACGAGCAGTACTTC
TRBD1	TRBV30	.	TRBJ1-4	CAWSRTGVRQTNEKLFF	TGTGCCTGGAGTCGGACAGGGGTTCGGCAAACTAATGAAAAACTGTTTTTT
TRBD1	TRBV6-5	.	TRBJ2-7	CASKLTGGISGEQYF	TGTGCCAGCAAACTTACAGGGGGAATTTCGGGTGAGCAGTACTTC
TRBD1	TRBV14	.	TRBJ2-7	CASSLLGNRDREQYF	TGTGCCAGCAGTCTACTTGGCAACCGGGACAGGGAGCAGTACTTC
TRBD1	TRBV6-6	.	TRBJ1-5	CASGRDSSNQPQHF	TGTGCCAGCGGTCGGGACAGTAGCAATCAGCCCCAGCATTTT
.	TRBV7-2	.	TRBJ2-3	CASSLGGPRDTQYF	TGTGCCAGCAGCTTAGGGGGGCCTAGAGATACGCAGTATTTT
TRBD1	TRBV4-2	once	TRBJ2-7	CASSQARTGGGEQYF	TGTGCCAGCAGCCAAGCCCGGACAGGGGGCGGTGAGCAGTACTTC
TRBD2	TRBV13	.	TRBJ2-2	CASIQGLAGPGAGELFF	TGTGCCAGCATCCAAGGACTAGCGGGGCCCGGGGCCGGGGAGCTGTTTTTT
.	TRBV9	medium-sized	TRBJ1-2	CASSVGGGEYGYTF	TGTGCCAGCAGCGTTGGAGGGGGGGAGTATGGCTACACCTTC
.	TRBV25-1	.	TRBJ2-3	CAAGRATDTQYF	TGTGCCGCCGGCAGGGCCACAGATACGCAGTATTTT